This T cell receptor beta chain was recovered during a study of early T cells in non-severe SARS-CoV-2 infection. Study-wide results and caveats: Sequences matched to VDJdb favored anti-spike CD8 responses, while private and CD4 specificities were missed.

In this sample, this clonotype turned up many times. The antigen is undetermined. The CDR3 has 14 amino acids. CDR1 is DFQATT, CDR2 SNEGSKA, per germline (reference sequence). V was clipped by 3 bases and J by 0 bases, with 11 bases between them. Each cDNA molecule carried a unique molecular identifier. TCRdb recomputed calls from the 5' RACE reads with MiXCR, one row per CDR3 protein. Among tens of thousands of distinct CDR3 sequences, 5.5% to 8% were seen once, and the ten largest hold approximately 4.1%. This clonotype was sampled from an adult who was a healthcare worker with PCR-confirmed SARS-CoV-2 infection or an uninfected control (not recorded which). The V and J genes are TRBV20-1 and TRBJ1-1; weak D call: TRBD1 (6 bases). Input material: whole blood. This CDR3 reads CSARAGAMNTEAFF. The CDR3, as DNA: TGCAGTGCTAGGGCAGGGGCCATGAACACTGAAGCTTTCTTT.